This paragraph covers one T cell receptor beta chain sequence. This specimen comes from a study of blood T cell repertoires in COVID-19. Whole-study context: COVID-19 samples, acute and convalescent, were from the United States, Italy and Spain. Sources were T cells, B-cell-depleted T cells, or PBMCs; the material itself was cDNA or gDNA.

Seattle cases were enrolled at active infection and followed longitudinally. The V gene's germline CDR1 is SNHLY and CDR2 FYNNEI. V lost 10 bases and J lost 3, with 7 bases in between. The CDR3 runs to 10 residues. Assay used: immunoSEQ multiplex PCR; TCRdb lists only in-frame clones, some missing. The sample lists approximately 500,000 clones, 80% to 90% occurring once. The TCR originated in a man aged 18 to 30 with COVID-19, enrolled during active disease. The sample consisted of peripheral blood. The V call is TRBV2, the J call TRBJ2-7, with D tentatively TRBD1 (6 bases). CDR3 sequence: CATGVYEQYF. CDR3 DNA: TGTGCCACAGGGGTCTACGAGCAGTACTTC.